The 32 T cell receptor beta chains reported below all come from one sample, sequenced in a study of T cells in Graves' hyperthyroidism and ophthalmopathy. Amplified regions were TCR beta CDR3 sequences from RNA transcripts. The HTBI set primed first-round TCR CDR3 RT-PCR. MiXCR, applied by TCRdb to the multiplex PCR reads, yields one record per CDR3 protein. The sample carries a few hundred thousand distinct CDR3 sequences, 20% to 25% recorded once. Sequenced material: blood. The receptors shown here come from a man between 18 and 35 years old with Graves' hyperthyroidism.

This clonotype has ten or more counts. This rearrangement joins TRBV5-6 to TRBJ2-7; D perhaps matches TRBD2 (7 bases). This CDR3 region has 17 residues. Trimming stripped 0 bases from V and 3 bases from J, with 19 bases between. Germline V lookup: CDR1 SGHDT, CDR2 YYEEEE. The CDR3 nucleotides read TGTGCCAGCAGCTTGGGGTGGGGAGGGGGACTCATCTACGAGCAGTACTTC. Amino acids: CASSLGWGGGLIYEQYF.

Many counts were recorded for this clonotype. V and J are TRBV6-1 and TRBJ2-5; 7 nucleotides match TRBD1. Per the germline V gene, CDR1 is MNHNS and CDR2 is SASEGT. V shed 3 bases, J shed 2 bases, and the junction held 9 bases outside the gene matches. The CDR3 totals 16 residues. The CDR3 nucleotides are TGTGCCAGCAGTGATCTCTTTACAGGGGTTCAAGAGACCCAGTACTTC. Residues: CASSDLFTGVQETQYF.

The chain carries TRBV19 and TRBJ1-1; D gene ambiguous. Germline-derived CDR1 and CDR2 are LNHDA and SQIVND (reference sequence). The CDR3 contains 13 residues. V lost 7 bases, J lost 1 base, and 10 bases lay in between. The DNA of the CDR3 is TGTGCCAGTACCACCGACAAGAACACTGAAGCTTTCTTT. It yields the protein CASTTDKNTEAFF.

There are many counts of this clonotype. CDR3: CAWSTDYTGELFF. The CDR3 DNA sequence: TGTGCCTGGTCGACGGATTACACCGGGGAGCTGTTTTTT. J is TRBJ2-2 and V is TRBV30; the D is unclear. Germline lookup yields CDR1 GTSNPN and CDR2 SVGIG (reference sequence). CDR3 length: 13 residues. The V end lost 5 bases, the J end lost 3 bases, and 10 bases lay between the germline ends.

This clonotype came up many times. The chain uses TRBV10-3 and TRBJ2-7; TRBD2 matches at 11 bases. From germline, CDR1 is ENHRY and CDR2 SYGVKD. V was clipped by 0 bases and J by 1 base; unmatched bases: 2. This CDR3 is 16 amino acids long. Here the CDR3 reads CAISESTSGESYEQYF. CDR3 sequence (DNA): TGTGCCATCAGTGAGTCGACTAGCGGGGAATCCTACGAGCAGTACTTC.

This clonotype was observed a few times. This chain links TRBV12-3 or TRBV12-4 with TRBJ1-5; 10 nucleotides agree with TRBD1. V lost 6 bases and J lost 9; bases outside the gene matches: 8. The CDR3 sequence is 14 residues long. The CDR3 coding sequence is TGTGCCAGCAGCGCCGGGACAGGGGTAGGGCCCCAGCATTTT. It specifies CASSAGTGVGPQHF.

V usage is TRBV18 and J usage is TRBJ2-5; a possible D gene is TRBD1 (6 bases). The CDR3 loop spans 16 amino acids. V lost 4 bases and J 2 bases, leaving 17 bases between the germline ends. The germline V gene encodes CDR1 KGHSH and CDR2 LQKENI. The CDR3 region is CASSLLGQLTQETQYF. The CDR3 DNA sequence: TGTGCCAGCTCACTACTCGGACAGCTAACACAAGAGACCCAGTACTTC.

The chain has TRBV25-1 and TRBJ2-7; 10 positions match TRBD2. Germline V gene data show CDR1 as MGHDK and CDR2 as SYGVNS. J gave up 9 bases and V 2 bases, and 10 bases lay outside the gene matches. The CDR3 contains 15 residues. This CDR3 reads CASSEPIDGTSVQYF. For the CDR3, the DNA is TGTGCCAGCAGTGAACCTATCGACGGGACTAGCGTGCAGTACTTC.

The chain joins TRBV6-4 to TRBJ2-5; 11 bases align to TRBD2. The CDR3 loop spans 18 amino acids. The junction had 13 bases not matched to a gene; V was cut back by 2 bases and J by 5 bases. Per germline, CDR1 MRHNA and CDR2 SNTAGT. The CDR3 sequence: CASSDPLAGVFFGETQYF. CDR3 nucleotide sequence: TGTGCCAGCAGTGACCCACTAGCGGGAGTATTTTTCGGGGAGACCCAGTACTTC.

The chain recombines TRBV27 with TRBJ2-6; 9 nucleotides align to TRBD2. From germline, CDR1 is MNHEY and CDR2 SMNVEV (reference sequence). J gave up 3 bases and V 9 bases, and 9 bases lay outside the gene matches. This CDR3 has 16 residues. CDR3 in amino acids: CASSASGVYGANVLTF. Here the CDR3 DNA reads TGTGCCAGTTCGGCTAGCGGGGTATATGGGGCCAACGTCCTGACTTTC.

This clonotype was observed many times. The chain couples TRBV7-9 to TRBJ2-5, with 12 positions matching TRBD2. V was clipped by 4 bases and J by 3 bases; unmatched bases: 0. Germline assignment: CDR1 SEHNR and CDR2 FQNEAQ (reference sequence). This CDR3 has 14 residues. CDR3 sequence (DNA): TGTGCCAGCAGCTGGACTAGCGGGGAAGAGACCCAGTACTTC. Translated: CASSWTSGEETQYF. The whole variable domain, remainder taken from reference TRBV7-9 and TRBJ2-5, is DTGVSQNPRHKITKRGQNVTFRCDPISEHNRLYWYRQTLGQGPEFLTYFQNEAQLEKSRLLSDRFSAERPKGSFSTLEIQRTEQGDSAMYLCASSWTSGEETQYFGPGTRLLVL.

This chain joins TRBV4-1 and TRBJ2-7, with TRBD1 matching over 10 bases. Germline V gene lookup returns CDR1 MGHRA and CDR2 YSYEKL. Trimming cost V 4 bases and J 1 base; bases outside gene matches: 10. This CDR3 has 17 residues. The CDR3 sequence: CASSPRDRGRISYEQYF. CDR3 in DNA: TGCGCCAGCAGCCCCCGGGACAGGGGAAGGATATCCTACGAGCAGTACTTC.

Many counts were recorded for this clonotype. The junction departs from the called germline gene at one end, perhaps through a read error. The chain has TRBV28 and TRBJ1-5; weak D call: TRBD1 (6 bases). The germline CDR1 and CDR2 sequences are MDHEN and SYDVKM. CDR3 length equals 15 residues. CDR3 amino acids: CASTILRQVGKPQHF. The DNA for the CDR3 is TGCGCCAGCACCATCCTTAGACAGGTGGGGAAGCCCCAGCATTTT.

The chain uses TRBV20-1 and TRBJ2-7; weak D call: TRBD2 (6 bases). This CDR3 spans 16 amino acids. Trimming removed 0 bases from V and 4 bases from J, with 19 bases in between. Germline CDR1 and CDR2: DFQATT and SNEGSKA (reference sequence). This CDR3 reads CSARDDRAVGLYEQYF. The CDR3 DNA is TGCAGTGCTAGAGATGATAGAGCGGTTGGACTATACGAGCAGTACTTC.

This clonotype was counted many times. The chain uses TRBV6-4 and TRBJ2-2; TRBD1 matches 9 bases. V trimming: 4 bases; J trimming: 3 bases; junction bases outside the gene matches: 12. Per germline, CDR1 MRHNA and CDR2 SNTAGT. The CDR3 totals 18 residues. CDR3 nucleotide sequence: TGTGCCAGCAGTGCCCGAGGACAGGGGTTCAAGGACACCGGGGAGCTGTTTTTT. Translated: CASSARGQGFKDTGELFF.

The rearrangement uses TRBV4-2 and TRBJ2-7; 11 bases align to TRBD2. Germline CDR1 and CDR2: LGHNA and YNFKEQ. With 0 bases clipped from V and 3 bases from J, the junction kept 4 bases outside the gene matches. This CDR3 has 16 residues. This CDR3 reads CASSQEVAGGIYEQYF. The DNA for the CDR3 is TGTGCCAGCAGCCAAGAAGTAGCGGGGGGGATCTACGAGCAGTACTTC.

This clonotype showed up many times. The chain uses TRBV4-2 and TRBJ1-3; D gene uncertain. The ends were cut back, 6 bases at V and 0 bases at J, with 15 bases in the middle. This CDR3 has 16 residues. Germline V CDR1 and CDR2: LGHNA, YNFKEQ. This CDR3 is CASSIVPLHSGNTIYF. CDR3 DNA sequence: TGTGCCAGCAGTATAGTACCCCTTCACTCTGGAAACACCATATATTTT.

This clonotype was counted many times. The rearrangement joins TRBV27 to TRBJ2-5; D is unclear. Germline assignment: CDR1 MNHEY and CDR2 SMNVEV (reference sequence). Trimming shortened V by 6 bases and J by 1 base, and 9 bases separated the two germline ends. This CDR3 has 13 amino acids. The CDR3 DNA reads as TGTGCCAGCAGGTCTTTGCTCCAAGAGACCCAGTACTTC. Its protein product is CASRSLLQETQYF.

This clonotype was counted ten times or more. CDR3 sequence: CASSLGPGSTIYGYTF. For the CDR3, the DNA is TGCGCCAGCAGCTTGGGCCCGGGCAGCACCATCTATGGCTACACCTTC. This chain joins TRBV5-1 and TRBJ1-2; the D is unclear. This CDR3 has 16 residues. Germline lookup yields CDR1 SGHRS and CDR2 YFSETQ. Trimming pared 0 bases from V and 4 bases from J, leaving 16 bases between.

CDR3 loop: CASSSSGTAVYEQYF. The CDR3 DNA reads TGCGCCAGCAGCTCGTCCGGGACAGCTGTCTACGAGCAGTACTTC. The chain employs TRBV5-1 and TRBJ2-7; 7 bases are shared with TRBD1. The germline V gene has CDR1 SGHRS and CDR2 YFSETQ. CDR3 length: 15 amino acids. Losses at the gene ends were 3 bases for V and 3 bases for J; bases not matched to a gene: 9.

The V gene is TRBV7-2, the J gene TRBJ2-5, with 7 bases fitting TRBD1. V lost 2 bases and J lost 2; bases outside the gene matches: 5. The CDR3 sequence is 15 residues long. Germline V CDR1 and CDR2: SGHTA, FQGNSA. CDR3 nucleotide sequence: TGTGCCAGCAGCTTACCCCGGACAGGACAAGAGACCCAGTACTTC. Translation: CASSLPRTGQETQYF.

V usage is TRBV2 and J usage is TRBJ2-6, with 8 bases lining up with TRBD2. CDR3 length: 19 amino acids. The germline V gene has CDR1 SNHLY and CDR2 FYNNEI. V was clipped by 4 bases and J by 0 bases; unmatched bases: 11. The CDR3 here is CASSGYTGGARSGANVLTF. The CDR3 region has the DNA TGTGCCAGCAGTGGGTACACGGGGGGGGCTCGCTCTGGGGCCAACGTCCTGACTTTC.

This clonotype was counted at least ten times. This may be a read error: a much more frequent sequence differs by one nucleotide. The CDR3: CASTVLRGQGVYGYTF. The CDR3 DNA sequence: TGTGCCAGCACCGTACTGAGGGGACAGGGGGTCTATGGCTACACCTTC. The rearrangement uses TRBV12-3 or TRBV12-4 and TRBJ1-2, with 11 nucleotides matching TRBD1. CDR3 size: 16 residues. Losses at the gene ends were 7 bases for V and 4 bases for J; bases not matched to a gene: 11.

This clonotype appeared many times. The chain joins TRBV6-5 to TRBJ2-2; D is tentatively TRBD1 or TRBD2 (5 bases each). This CDR3 region has 14 residues. V was pared by 2 bases and J by 5 bases, with 9 bases between. CDR1 and CDR2 from the germline V gene are MNHEY and SVGAGI. CDR3 residues: CASSYAGGTGELFF. CDR3 nucleotide sequence: TGTGCCAGCAGTTACGCTGGGGGAACCGGGGAGCTGTTTTTT.

In this sample, this clonotype turned up many times. The chain recombines TRBV20-1 with TRBJ1-5, with D hard to call. Germline V gene lookup returns CDR1 DFQATT and CDR2 SNEGSKA (reference sequence). The CDR3 sequence is 14 residues long. V was shortened by 6 bases and J by 6 bases, with 18 bases between the two germline ends. The CDR3 here is CSASGQETSQPQHF. The CDR3 nucleotides are TGCAGTGCCAGCGGCCAGGAGACGAGTCAGCCCCAGCATTTT.

There are many counts of this clonotype. J is TRBJ1-2 and V is TRBV6-1; D remains ambiguous. Trimming removed 7 bases from V and 3 bases from J, with 18 bases in between. The CDR3 has 15 amino acids. Germline CDR1 reads MNHNS; CDR2 reads SASEGT. The CDR3, as DNA: TGTGCCAGCACGCCTCTAGAGGGAGGGTACTATGGCTACACCTTC. Its translation: CASTPLEGGYYGYTF.

The sample holds many counts of this clonotype. The genes are TRBV5-1 and TRBJ1-2; the D is unclear. This CDR3 comprises 15 residues. In germline, CDR1 is SGHRS, CDR2 YFSETQ. Trimming took 2 bases from V and 6 from J, leaving 17 bases between them. The CDR3, as DNA: TGCGCCAGCAGCTTTCTTCCCGGGCCCGGGGATGGCTACACCTTC. This codes for CASSFLPGPGDGYTF.

The sample holds many counts of this clonotype. The V and J genes are TRBV19 and TRBJ1-1; a weak D match, TRBD1 (5 bases). Germline loops: CDR1 LNHDA, CDR2 SQIVND (reference sequence). V gave up 6 bases and J gave up 1 base, with 9 bases separating them. The CDR3 consists of 13 residues. The DNA for the CDR3 is TGTGCCAGTAGGCGACAGACGAACACTGAAGCTTTCTTT. Its protein is CASRRQTNTEAFF.

V and J are TRBV20-1 and TRBJ2-7, with D hard to call. Germline loops: CDR1 DFQATT, CDR2 SNEGSKA (reference sequence). The CDR3 sequence is 13 residues long. Trimming pared 1 base from V and 2 bases from J, leaving 9 bases between. CDR3 sequence (DNA): TGCAGTGCTAGAGGTCCGAGCACCTACGAGCAGTACTTC. Protein: CSARGPSTYEQYF.

This clonotype was observed many times. The chain carries TRBV2 and TRBJ1-1; 8 positions agree with TRBD1. The CDR3 length is 19 residues. Germline lookup yields CDR1 SNHLY and CDR2 FYNNEI. V lost 2 bases to trimming and J lost 2 bases; unmatched junction nucleotides: 16. The chain's CDR3 is CASSEFRWDDRGVNTEAFF. In nucleotides, the CDR3 is TGTGCCAGCAGTGAATTTAGGTGGGACGACAGGGGAGTAAACACTGAAGCTTTCTTT.

Turning to this clonotype: Possible read error: a much larger clone is one base away. The genes are TRBV28 and TRBJ2-7; 8 positions agree with TRBD2. Germline trimming cut 6 bases from V and 7 bases from J; bases unmatched to any gene: 8. Germline V lookup: CDR1 MDHEN, CDR2 SYDVKM. The CDR3 has 13 amino acids. The CDR3 bases are TGTGCCAGCAGAGAGCGGGGGAGTGGTGAGCAGTACTTC. As protein: CASRERGSGEQYF.

The table lists this clonotype with a few counts. The chain couples TRBV12-3 or TRBV12-4 to TRBJ1-1, with 7 positions matching TRBD1. CDR3 size: 13 residues. V lost 6 bases to trimming and J lost 10 bases; unmatched junction nucleotides: 11. CDR3 DNA sequence: TGTGCCAGCAGGCCTCCAACAGGGGCCCCAGCTTTCTTT. Its translation is CASRPPTGAPAFF.